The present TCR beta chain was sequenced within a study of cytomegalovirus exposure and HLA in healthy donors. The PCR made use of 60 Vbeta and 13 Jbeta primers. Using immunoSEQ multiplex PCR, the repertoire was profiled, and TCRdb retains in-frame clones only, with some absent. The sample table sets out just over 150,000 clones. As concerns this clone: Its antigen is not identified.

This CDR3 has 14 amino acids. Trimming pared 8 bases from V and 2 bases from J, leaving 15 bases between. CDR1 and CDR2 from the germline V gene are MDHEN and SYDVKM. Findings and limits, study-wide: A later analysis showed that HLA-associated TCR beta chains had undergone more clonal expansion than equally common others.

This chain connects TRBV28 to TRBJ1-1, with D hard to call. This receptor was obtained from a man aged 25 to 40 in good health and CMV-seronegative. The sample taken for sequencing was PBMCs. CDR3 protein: CASGRRTTNTEAFF. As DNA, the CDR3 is TGTGCCAGCGGAAGGAGAACTACTAACACTGAAGCTTTCTTT.